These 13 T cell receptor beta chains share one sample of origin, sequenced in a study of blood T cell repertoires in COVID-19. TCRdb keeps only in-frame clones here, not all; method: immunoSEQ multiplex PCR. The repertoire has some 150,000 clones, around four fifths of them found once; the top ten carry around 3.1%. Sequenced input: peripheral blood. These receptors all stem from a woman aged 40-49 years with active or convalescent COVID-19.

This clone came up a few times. CDR3 DNA: TGTGCCAGCAGCCAAAAACGGGACAGCTCCTACGAGCAGTACTTC. This gives the protein CASSQKRDSSYEQYF. The V call is TRBV4-2, the J call TRBJ2-7; 7 bases align to TRBD1. The CDR3 length is 15 residues. Germline values: CDR1 LGHNA, CDR2 YNFKEQ. Trimming took 2 bases from V and 0 from J; bases not matched to a gene: 4.

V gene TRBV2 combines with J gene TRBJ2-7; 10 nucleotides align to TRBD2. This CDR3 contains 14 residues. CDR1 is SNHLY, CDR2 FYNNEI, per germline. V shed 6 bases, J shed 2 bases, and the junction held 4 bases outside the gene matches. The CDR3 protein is CASRVAGGPYEQYF. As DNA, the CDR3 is TGTGCCAGCAGGGTAGCGGGAGGACCCTACGAGCAGTACTTC.

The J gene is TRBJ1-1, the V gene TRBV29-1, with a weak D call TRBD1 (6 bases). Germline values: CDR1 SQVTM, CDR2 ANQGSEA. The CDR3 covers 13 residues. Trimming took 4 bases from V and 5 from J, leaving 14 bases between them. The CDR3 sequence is CSVAYRVGTEAFF. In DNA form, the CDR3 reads TGCAGCGTTGCTTACAGGGTAGGAACTGAAGCTTTCTTT.

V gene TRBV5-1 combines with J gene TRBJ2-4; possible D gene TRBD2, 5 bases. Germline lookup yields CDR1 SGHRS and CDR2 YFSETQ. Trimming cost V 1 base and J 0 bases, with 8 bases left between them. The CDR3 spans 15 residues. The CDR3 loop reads CASSLSGIAKNIQYF. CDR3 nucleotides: TGCGCCAGCAGCTTGTCGGGAATAGCCAAAAACATTCAGTACTTC.

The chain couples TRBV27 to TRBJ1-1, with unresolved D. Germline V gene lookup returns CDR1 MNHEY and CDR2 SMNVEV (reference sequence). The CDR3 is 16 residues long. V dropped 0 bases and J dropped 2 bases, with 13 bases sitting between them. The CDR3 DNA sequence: TGTGCCAGCAGTTTATCCACAGTGCGTTCTAACACTGAAGCTTTCTTT. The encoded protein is CASSLSTVRSNTEAFF.

Written as DNA, the CDR3 is TGTGCCAGCAGAGTTGAGGGGGCGGGAGAGACCCAGTACTTC. This translates into CASRVEGAGETQYF. The gene calls are TRBV28 and TRBJ2-5; 7 bases agree with TRBD1. CDR1 MDHEN and CDR2 SYDVKM come from the germline V gene. V shed 6 bases, J shed 4 bases, and the junction held 8 bases outside the gene matches. CDR3 length: 14 residues.

The CDR3 DNA reads as TGCGCCAGCAGCCTACCGGGACTAGCGGGGGGTGAGACCCAGTACTTC. Amino acids: CASSLPGLAGGETQYF. V usage is TRBV5-1 and J usage is TRBJ2-5; 15 bases fit TRBD2. This CDR3 has 16 amino acids. V lost 4 bases to trimming and J lost 5 bases; unmatched junction nucleotides: 6. In germline, CDR1 is SGHRS, CDR2 YFSETQ.

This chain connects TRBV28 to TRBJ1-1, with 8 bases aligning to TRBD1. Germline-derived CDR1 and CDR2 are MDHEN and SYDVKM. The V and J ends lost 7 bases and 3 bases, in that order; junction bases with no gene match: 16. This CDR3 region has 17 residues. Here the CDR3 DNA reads TGTGCCAGCACCTTACTGACAGGGGAGGTGAGGGACACTGAAGCTTTCTTT. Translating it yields CASTLLTGEVRDTEAFF.

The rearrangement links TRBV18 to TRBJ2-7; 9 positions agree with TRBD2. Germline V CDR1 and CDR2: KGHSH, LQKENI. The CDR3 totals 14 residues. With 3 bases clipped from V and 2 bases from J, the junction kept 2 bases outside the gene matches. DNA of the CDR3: TGTGCCAGCTCACCCGTAGCGGGGGCCTACGAGCAGTACTTC. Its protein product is CASSPVAGAYEQYF. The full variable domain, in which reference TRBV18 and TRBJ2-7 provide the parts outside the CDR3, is NAGVMQNPRHLVRRRGQEARLRCSPMKGHSHVYWYRQLPEEGLKFMVYLQKENIIDESGMPKERFSAEFPKEGPSILRIQQVVRGDSAAYFCASSPVAGAYEQYFGPGTRLTVT.

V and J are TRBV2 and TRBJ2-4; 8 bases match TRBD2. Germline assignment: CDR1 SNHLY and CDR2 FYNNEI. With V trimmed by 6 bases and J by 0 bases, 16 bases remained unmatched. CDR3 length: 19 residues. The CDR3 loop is CASRAPAVLTSGAKNIQYF. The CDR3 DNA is TGTGCCAGCAGGGCGCCAGCAGTCCTAACTAGCGGAGCCAAAAACATTCAGTACTTC.

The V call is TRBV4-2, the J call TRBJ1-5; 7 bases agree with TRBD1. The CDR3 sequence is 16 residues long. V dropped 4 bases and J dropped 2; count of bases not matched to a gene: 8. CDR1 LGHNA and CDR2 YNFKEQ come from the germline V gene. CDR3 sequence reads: CASSRGTEMGNQPQHF. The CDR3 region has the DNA TGTGCCAGCAGCCGAGGGACAGAGATGGGCAATCAGCCCCAGCATTTT.

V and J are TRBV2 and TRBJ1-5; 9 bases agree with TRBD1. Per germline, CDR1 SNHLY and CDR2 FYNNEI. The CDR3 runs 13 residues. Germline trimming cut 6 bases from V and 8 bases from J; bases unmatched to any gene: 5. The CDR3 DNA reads TGTGCCAGCAGAGTGGACAGGGGTAAGCCCCAGCATTTT. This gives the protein CASRVDRGKPQHF. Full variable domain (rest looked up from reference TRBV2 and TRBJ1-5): EPEVTQTPSHQVTQMGQEVILRCVPISNHLYFYWYRQILGQKVEFLVSFYNNEISEKSEIFDDQFSVERPDGSNFTLKIRSTKLEDSAMYFCASRVDRGKPQHFGDGTRLSIL.

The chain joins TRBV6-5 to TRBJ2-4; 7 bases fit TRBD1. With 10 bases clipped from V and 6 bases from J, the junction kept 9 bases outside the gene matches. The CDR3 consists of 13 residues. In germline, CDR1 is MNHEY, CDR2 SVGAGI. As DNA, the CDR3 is TGTGCCACCCGTAGGGACAGATTAAACATTCAGTACTTC. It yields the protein CATRRDRLNIQYF.